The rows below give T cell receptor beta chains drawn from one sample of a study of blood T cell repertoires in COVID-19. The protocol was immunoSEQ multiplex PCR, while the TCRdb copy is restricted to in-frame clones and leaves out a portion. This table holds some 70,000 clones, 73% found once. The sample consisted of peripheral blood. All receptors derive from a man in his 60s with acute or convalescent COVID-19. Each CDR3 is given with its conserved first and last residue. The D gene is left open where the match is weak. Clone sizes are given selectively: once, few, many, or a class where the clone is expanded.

CDR3 DNA: TGTGCCAGCAGCCAAGATGTCGGAGGGTCTACCTACAATGAGCAGTTCTTC
CDR3 protein: CASSQDVGGSTYNEQFF
V gene: TRBV14
D gene: .
clone size: few
J gene: TRBJ2-1

CDR3 DNA: TGCGCCAGCAGTACAGACAGGGTAAGGAACACTGAAGCTTTCTTT
CDR3 protein: CASSTDRVRNTEAFF
V gene: TRBV5-1
D gene: TRBD1
clone size: .
J gene: TRBJ1-1

CDR3 DNA: TGTGCCAGTAGTACAAATAGCGGGAGAAGGGCCTACAATGAGCAGTTCTTC
CDR3 protein: CASSTNSGRRAYNEQFF
V gene: TRBV19
D gene: TRBD2
clone size: .
J gene: TRBJ2-1

CDR3 DNA: TGTGCCAGCAGCCGGAGGGGGACAGTGCAAGAGACCCAGTACTTC
CDR3 protein: CASSRRGTVQETQYF
V gene: TRBV3-1/TRBV3-2
D gene: .
clone size: .
J gene: TRBJ2-5

CDR3 DNA: TGTGCCAGCAGCGCCTCAGGGGCCCGGGGAGGCTACACCTTC
CDR3 protein: CASSASGARGGYTF
V gene: TRBV11-2
D gene: .
clone size: .
J gene: TRBJ1-2

CDR3 DNA: TGCGCCAGCAGCGGAGACCAGCATGGCTACACCTTC
CDR3 protein: CASSGDQHGYTF
V gene: TRBV5-1
D gene: .
clone size: .
J gene: TRBJ1-2

CDR3 DNA: TGTGCCAGCAGTGGAGTCGGCCCGGGACCCCAGCATTTT
CDR3 protein: CASSGVGPGPQHF
V gene: TRBV2
D gene: .
clone size: .
J gene: TRBJ1-5

CDR3 DNA: TGTGCCAGCAGCCGCGGGACGGAAGAGACCCAGTACTTC
CDR3 protein: CASSRGTEETQYF
V gene: TRBV11-2
D gene: .
clone size: .
J gene: TRBJ2-5

CDR3 DNA: TGTGCCAGCAGAGAAGGGACAGCCGATCAGCCCCAGCATTTT
CDR3 protein: CASREGTADQPQHF
V gene: TRBV2
D gene: TRBD1
clone size: .
J gene: TRBJ1-5

CDR3 DNA: TGTGCCAGCAGCCCACAGGGGGGGAACACCGGGGAGCTGTTTTTT
CDR3 protein: CASSPQGGNTGELFF
V gene: TRBV9
D gene: TRBD1
clone size: .
J gene: TRBJ2-2

CDR3 DNA: TGCGCCAGCAGCTTGGGACAGGGTAGGTACGAGGACACCATATATTTT
CDR3 protein: CASSLGQGRYEDTIYF
V gene: TRBV5-1
D gene: TRBD1
clone size: few
J gene: TRBJ1-3

CDR3 DNA: TGTGCCAGCAATGGGCTTGGGACAGACTTCACAGATACGCAGTATTTT
CDR3 protein: CASNGLGTDFTDTQYF
V gene: TRBV25-1
D gene: TRBD1
clone size: .
J gene: TRBJ2-3

CDR3 DNA: TGTGCCAGCAGCCCAGAGGCTCCGAGGGTAGCAGAGACCCAGTACTTC
CDR3 protein: CASSPEAPRVAETQYF
V gene: TRBV13
D gene: .
clone size: .
J gene: TRBJ2-5

CDR3 DNA: TGCGCCAGCAGTGAGTTCGACTCGTTCTTC
CDR3 protein: CASSEFDSFF
V gene: TRBV10-1
D gene: .
clone size: .
J gene: TRBJ2-1

CDR3 DNA: TGTGCCAGCAGCACCCGACTAGCGGGGCAACTCTACAATGAGCAGTTCTTC
CDR3 protein: CASSTRLAGQLYNEQFF
V gene: TRBV11-3
D gene: TRBD2
clone size: .
J gene: TRBJ2-1

CDR3 DNA: TGTGCCAGCAGTTCCCTTCCCACATACGAGCAGTACTTC
CDR3 protein: CASSSLPTYEQYF
V gene: TRBV27
D gene: .
clone size: .
J gene: TRBJ2-7